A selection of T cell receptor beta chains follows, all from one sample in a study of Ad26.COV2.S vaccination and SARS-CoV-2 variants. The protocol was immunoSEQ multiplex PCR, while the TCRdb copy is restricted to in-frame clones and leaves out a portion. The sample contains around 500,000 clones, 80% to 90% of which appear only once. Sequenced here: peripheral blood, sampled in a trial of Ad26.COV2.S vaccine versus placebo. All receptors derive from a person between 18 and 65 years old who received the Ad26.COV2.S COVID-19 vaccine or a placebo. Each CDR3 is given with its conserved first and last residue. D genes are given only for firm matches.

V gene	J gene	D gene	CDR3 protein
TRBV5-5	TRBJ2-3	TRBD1	CASSLGHRGLTDTQYF
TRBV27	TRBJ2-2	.	CASSWSGLGELFF
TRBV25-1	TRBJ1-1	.	CASSLRGGGHTEAFF
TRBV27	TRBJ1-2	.	CASSFSREYYGYTF
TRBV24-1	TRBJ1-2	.	CATSDSSTANYGYTF
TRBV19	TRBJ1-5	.	CASAGGWGNQPQHF
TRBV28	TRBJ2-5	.	CASRQPSAFQETQYF
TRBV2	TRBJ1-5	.	CASGRGRLGNQPQHF
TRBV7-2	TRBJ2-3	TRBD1	CASSLGSGGKDTQYF
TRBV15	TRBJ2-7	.	CATSRGTGIYEQYF
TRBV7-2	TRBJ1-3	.	CASSFTWGNTIYF
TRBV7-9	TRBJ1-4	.	CASSLAQGRNEKLFF
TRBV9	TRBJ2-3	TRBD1	CASSETGTGRDTQYF
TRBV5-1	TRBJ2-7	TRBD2	CASSREALSYEQYF
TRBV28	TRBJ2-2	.	CASSFKVGTTGELFF
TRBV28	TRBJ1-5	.	CASRVGSLAQHF
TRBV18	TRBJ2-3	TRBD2	CASSPPGGSTDTQYF
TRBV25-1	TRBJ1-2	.	CASTRQRTLGYTF
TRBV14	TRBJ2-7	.	CASSQVLGPTYEQYF
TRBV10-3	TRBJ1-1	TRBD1	CAISGRQGRFDLNTEAFF
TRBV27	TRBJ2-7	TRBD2	CASSSPTSGRAGYEQYF
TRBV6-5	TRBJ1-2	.	CASSWEGGYTF
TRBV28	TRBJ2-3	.	CASNMADRNTDTQYF
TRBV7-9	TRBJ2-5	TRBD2	CASSLGLREDKLETQYF
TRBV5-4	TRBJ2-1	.	CASSSAGSQFF
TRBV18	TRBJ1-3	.	CASSPPEGNTIYF
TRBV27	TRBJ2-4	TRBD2	CASPQLDILAGGLGAKNIQYF
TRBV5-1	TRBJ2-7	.	CASSLYQGGSYEQYF
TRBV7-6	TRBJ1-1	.	CASSLFRGRWTEAFF
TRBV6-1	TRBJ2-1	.	CASSEEGQAYNEQFF
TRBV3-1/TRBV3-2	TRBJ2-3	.	CASSQVGVADTQYF
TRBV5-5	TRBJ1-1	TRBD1	CASSRGQWNTEAFF
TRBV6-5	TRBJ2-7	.	CASRRQDRYSYEQYF
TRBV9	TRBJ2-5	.	CASSVSTDRLQETQYF
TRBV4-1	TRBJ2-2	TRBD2	CASGLAGGGELFF
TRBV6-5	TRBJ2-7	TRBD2	CASRRLAGADYEQYF
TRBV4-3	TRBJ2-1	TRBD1	CASSHGQDYNEQFF
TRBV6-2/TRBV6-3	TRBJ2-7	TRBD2	CASRPSGASGHEQYF
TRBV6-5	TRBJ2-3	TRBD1	CASRDRGRSDTQYF
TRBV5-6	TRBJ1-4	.	CASSLEVAGREKLFF
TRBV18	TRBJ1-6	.	CASSPAGAGDSPLHF
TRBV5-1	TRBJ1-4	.	CASSLLGASNEKLFF
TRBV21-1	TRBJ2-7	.	CASSKGTVYGGTGDYEQYF
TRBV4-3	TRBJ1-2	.	CASSQDRLYTF
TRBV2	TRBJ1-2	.	CASTAYPGYFYGYTF
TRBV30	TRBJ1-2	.	CAWSPYANYGYTF
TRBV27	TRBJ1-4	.	CASSLSGGVGEKLFF
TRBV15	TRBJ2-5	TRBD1	CATSRTGGGEETQYF
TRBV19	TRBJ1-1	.	CASSISIYTEAFF
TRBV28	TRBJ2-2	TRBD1	CASSLGTGNTGELFF
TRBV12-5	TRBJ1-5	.	CASPWFDSGQPQHF
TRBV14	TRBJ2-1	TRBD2	CASSQGGLAGYNEQFF
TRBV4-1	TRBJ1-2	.	CASSQVALGPSDGYTF
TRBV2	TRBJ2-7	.	CATRWGRWEQYF
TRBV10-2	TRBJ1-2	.	CASSESIRGRYTF